Listed below are T cell receptor beta chains from one sample, sequenced in a study of T cell responses to AZD1222 COVID-19 vaccine. The method was immunoSEQ multiplex PCR; TCRdb's version includes in-frame clones alone and lacks a portion of them. Here the sample spans around 200,000 clones, 94% being singletons. Sequencing was performed on peripheral blood, taken 28 days after the second AZD1222 dose. The receptors here all came from an adult who received the AZD1222 COVID-19 vaccine. The CDR3 runs from the conserved cysteine through the conserved F or W. A D gene is named only where the DNA matches it firmly. The listing skips clone size in some rows; elsewhere it reads once, few, many or a size class.

.	TRBV2	13	TRBJ1-5	.	TGTGCCAGCAGTCCGGGAGGCAATCAGCCCCAGCATTTT	CASSPGGNQPQHF
.	TRBV5-1	17	TRBJ2-1	.	TGCGCCAGCAGTATGTCCGAGGGCATCGTGTTTAACAATGAGCAGTTCTTC	CASSMSEGIVFNNEQFF
.	TRBV19	14	TRBJ1-2	.	TGTGCCAGCCGCTACGGGGGACTTAACTATGGCTACACCTTC	CASRYGGLNYGYTF
TRBD1	TRBV13	15	TRBJ1-1	once	TGTGCCAGCAGCTTAGGCCTCCGACAGGGAAACACCCCTTTCTTT	CASSLGLRQGNTPFF
.	TRBV5-4	15	TRBJ2-3	.	TGTGCCAGCAGCTTGGCCGGGTTAAACACAGATACGCAGTATTTT	CASSLAGLNTDTQYF
.	TRBV21-1	16	TRBJ1-2	.	TGTGCCAGCAGCAAAGATCGGACCCGGCGAGGCTATGGCTACACCTTC	CASSKDRTRRGYGYTF
TRBD1	TRBV19	15	TRBJ1-5	.	TGTGCCAGTAGCCCCACAGGGGTGGTGGGGCAGCCCCAGCATTTT	CASSPTGVVGQPQHF
.	TRBV15	12	TRBJ1-2	few	TGTGCCACCAGCAGAAGTGGCCTGGGCTACACCTTC	CATSRSGLGYTF
TRBD1	TRBV2	15	TRBJ1-5	.	TGTGCCAGCAGGAAGGGGGCCCAGGGCAATCAGCCCCAGCATTTT	CASRKGAQGNQPQHF
TRBD1	TRBV5-8	18	TRBJ1-4	.	TGTGCCAGCAGCTTGTACAGGGGAGGGGAAGCAACTAATGAAAAACTGTTTTTT	CASSLYRGGEATNEKLFF
.	TRBV11-3	12	TRBJ2-7	.	TGTGCCAGCCGGGAAGACCAGGACGAGCAGTACTTC	CASREDQDEQYF
.	TRBV12-5	13	TRBJ1-5	.	TGTGCTAGTGGTCCAGGGTTCGGGCAGCCCCAGCATTTT	CASGPGFGQPQHF
.	TRBV28	13	TRBJ1-2	.	TGTGCCAGCAGTTTCCAGGGGTCGAGGGGCTACACCTTC	CASSFQGSRGYTF
.	TRBV9	15	TRBJ1-2	.	TGTGCCAGCAGCCCGAAAGACAGGCCTAACTATGGCTACACCTTC	CASSPKDRPNYGYTF
TRBD1	TRBV7-8	15	TRBJ2-1	.	TGTGCCAGCAGACGGACAGGTCTTGATTACAATGAGCAGTTCTTC	CASRRTGLDYNEQFF
.	TRBV19	16	TRBJ1-2	.	TGTGCCAGTAGTCCGAAAAACAGGGCCCGCGCTGTGGGCTACACCTTC	CASSPKNRARAVGYTF
.	TRBV4-2	16	TRBJ2-7	.	TGTGCCAGCAGCCGGTACGGGCCGCCCACTACGGACGAGCAGTACTTC	CASSRYGPPTTDEQYF
.	TRBV11-3	14	TRBJ2-3	.	TGTGCCAGCAGCTGGGGAGGAGTCACAGATACGCAGTATTTT	CASSWGGVTDTQYF
.	TRBV6-5	14	TRBJ2-5	once	TGTGCCAGCAAGAAATTCGGACCCCAAGAGACCCAGTACTTC	CASKKFGPQETQYF
.	TRBV2	13	TRBJ2-5	.	TGTGCCAGCAGTGGTTTTAGCTCAGAGACCCAGTACTTC	CASSGFSSETQYF
.	TRBV9	12	TRBJ1-2	.	TGTGCCAGCAGCTCAAGTCCGGGCGGCTACACCTTC	CASSSSPGGYTF
TRBD1	TRBV5-1	13	TRBJ2-5	.	TGCGCCAGCAGCTTGGGACAGGGCTCGGCCCAGTACTTC	CASSLGQGSAQYF
.	TRBV18	15	TRBJ2-7	.	TGTGCCAGCTCACCACCGGGTCTAGCGAGCTACGAGCAGTACTTC	CASSPPGLASYEQYF
TRBD2	TRBV4-1	15	TRBJ2-1	few	TGCGCCAGCAGCCCCGGGACTAGCCTTCTTGGTGAGCAGTTCTTC	CASSPGTSLLGEQFF
.	TRBV6-5	13	TRBJ1-1	.	TGTGCCAGCAGCGATGACAGATACACTGAAGCTTTCTTT	CASSDDRYTEAFF
.	TRBV5-6	11	TRBJ1-1	.	TGTGCCAGCAGCTTGGGTCCGGGGGCTTTCTTT	CASSLGPGAFF
.	TRBV30	12	TRBJ1-3	.	TGTGCCTGGACAAGCTCTGGAAACACCATATATTTT	CAWTSSGNTIYF
TRBD2	TRBV9	15	TRBJ2-5	.	TGTGCCAGCAGCGCGGGAGGGGTCGGGGGAGAGACCCAGTACTTC	CASSAGGVGGETQYF
TRBD1	TRBV27	15	TRBJ1-5	few	TGTGCCAGCAGACTGACAGGGGGCGCGGGTCAGCCCCAGCATTTT	CASRLTGGAGQPQHF
TRBD1	TRBV4-1	14	TRBJ1-1	once	TGCGCCAGCAGTTACGGGACAGCGAACACTGAAGCTTTCTTT	CASSYGTANTEAFF
TRBD2	TRBV27	15	TRBJ2-1	once	TGTGCCAGCAGTCACCGGGGGGGCCCGAGGAATGAGCAGTTCTTC	CASSHRGGPRNEQFF
.	TRBV20-1	11	TRBJ1-1	.	TGCAGTGCTATTCATAACACTGAAGCTTTCTTT	CSAIHNTEAFF
.	TRBV27	13	TRBJ2-1	.	TGTGCCAGCAGTTACCGGGGTTACAATGAGCAGTTCTTC	CASSYRGYNEQFF
TRBD2	TRBV11-2	17	TRBJ2-7	.	TGTGCCAGCAGCTTAGATTTCTCCCTAGCGGGAGCCTACGAGCAGTACTTC	CASSLDFSLAGAYEQYF
.	TRBV6-5	11	TRBJ1-1	.	TGTGCCAGCAGGCAGAACACTGAAGCTTTCTTT	CASRQNTEAFF
TRBD1	TRBV7-3	15	TRBJ2-1	.	TGTGCCAGCAGCAATGGACAGGGGGCAGTCAATGAGCAGTTCTTC	CASSNGQGAVNEQFF
.	TRBV10-3	13	TRBJ1-6	.	TGTGCCATCAACAGGGACGCGAATTCACCCCTCCACTTT	CAINRDANSPLHF
TRBD1	TRBV5-1	15	TRBJ1-2	once	TGCGCCAGCAGATCACCGGGACAGGGATGGGGTGGCTACACCTTC	CASRSPGQGWGGYTF
TRBD1	TRBV7-8	15	TRBJ1-3	.	TGTGCCAGCAGCTCGGGACAGTACTCTGGAAACACCATATATTTT	CASSSGQYSGNTIYF
.	TRBV5-1	16	TRBJ2-1	.	TGCGCCAGCAGCTTGGTGGGGCGGGACCCCTACAATGAGCAGTTCTTC	CASSLVGRDPYNEQFF
.	TRBV4-1	16	TRBJ1-5	.	TGCGCCAGCAGCCGTGGGACTTTACATAGCAATCAGCCCCAGCATTTT	CASSRGTLHSNQPQHF
.	TRBV7-6	14	TRBJ2-2	.	TGTGCCAGCAGCTTTCGGCAGTACTCCGGGGAGCTGTTTTTT	CASSFRQYSGELFF
TRBD2	TRBV27	17	TRBJ2-5	once	TGTGCCAGCAGTTTAGCGAAGCGGGGGGGCCCTGGGGAGACCCAGTACTTC	CASSLAKRGGPGETQYF